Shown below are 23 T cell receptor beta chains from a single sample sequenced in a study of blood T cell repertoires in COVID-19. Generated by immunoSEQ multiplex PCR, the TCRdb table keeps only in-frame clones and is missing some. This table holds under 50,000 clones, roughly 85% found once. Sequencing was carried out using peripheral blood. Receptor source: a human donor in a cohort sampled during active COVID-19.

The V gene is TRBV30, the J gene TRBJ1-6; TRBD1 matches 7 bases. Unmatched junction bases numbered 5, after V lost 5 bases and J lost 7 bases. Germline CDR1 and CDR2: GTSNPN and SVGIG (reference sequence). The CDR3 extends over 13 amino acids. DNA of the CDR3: TGTGCCTGGTCGGGACAGCAAAATTCACCCCTCCACTTT. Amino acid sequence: CAWSGQQNSPLHF.

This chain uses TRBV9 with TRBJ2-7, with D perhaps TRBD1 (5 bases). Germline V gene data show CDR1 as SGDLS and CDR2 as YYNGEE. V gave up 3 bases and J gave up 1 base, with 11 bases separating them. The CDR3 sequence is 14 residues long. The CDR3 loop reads CASSATARSYEQYF. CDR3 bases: TGTGCCAGCAGCGCGACAGCTAGGTCCTACGAGCAGTACTTC.

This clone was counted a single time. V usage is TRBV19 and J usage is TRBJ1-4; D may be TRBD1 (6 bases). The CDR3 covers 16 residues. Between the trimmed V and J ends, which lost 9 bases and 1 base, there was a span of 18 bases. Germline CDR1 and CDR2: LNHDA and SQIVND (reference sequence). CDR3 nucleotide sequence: TGTGCCAGCTCCACCGGCGGGGGCGGAACTAATGAAAAACTGTTTTTT. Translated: CASSTGGGGTNEKLFF.

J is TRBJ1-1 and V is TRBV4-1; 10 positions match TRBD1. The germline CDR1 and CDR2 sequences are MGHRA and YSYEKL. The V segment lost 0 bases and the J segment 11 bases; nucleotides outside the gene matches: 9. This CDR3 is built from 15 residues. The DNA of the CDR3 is TGCGCCAGCAGCCAAGATAATGTTGGGACAGGGGAGGCTTTCTTT. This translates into CASSQDNVGTGEAFF.

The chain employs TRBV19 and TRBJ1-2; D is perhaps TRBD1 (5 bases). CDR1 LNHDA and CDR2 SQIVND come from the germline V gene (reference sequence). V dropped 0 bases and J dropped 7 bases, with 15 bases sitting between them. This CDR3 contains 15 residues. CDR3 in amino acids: CASSIDLINRIGYTF. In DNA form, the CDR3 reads TGTGCCAGTAGTATAGATCTAATCAACAGGATTGGCTACACCTTC.

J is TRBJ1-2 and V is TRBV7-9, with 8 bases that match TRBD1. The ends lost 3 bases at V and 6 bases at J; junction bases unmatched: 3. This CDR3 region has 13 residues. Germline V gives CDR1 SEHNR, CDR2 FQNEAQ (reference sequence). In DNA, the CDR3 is TGTGCCAGCAGCTTGGCAGGGGGCAATGGCTACACCTTC. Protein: CASSLAGGNGYTF.

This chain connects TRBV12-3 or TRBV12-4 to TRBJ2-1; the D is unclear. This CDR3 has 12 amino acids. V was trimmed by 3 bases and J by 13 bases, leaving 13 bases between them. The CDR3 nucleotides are TGTGCCAGCAGTTTCACGGCTCTGGGCCAGTTCTTC. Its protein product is CASSFTALGQFF.

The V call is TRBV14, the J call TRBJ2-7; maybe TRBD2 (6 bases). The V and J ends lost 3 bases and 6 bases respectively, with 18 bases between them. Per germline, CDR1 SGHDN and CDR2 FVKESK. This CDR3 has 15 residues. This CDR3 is CASSHPQGGRGEQYF. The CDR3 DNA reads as TGTGCCAGCAGCCACCCTCAGGGAGGAAGGGGCGAGCAGTACTTC. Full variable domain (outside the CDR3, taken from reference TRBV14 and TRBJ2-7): EAGVTQFPSHSVIEKGQTVTLRCDPISGHDNLYWYRRVMGKEIKFLLHFVKESKQDESGMPNNRFLAERTGGTYSTLKVQPAELEDSGVYFCASSHPQGGRGEQYFGPGTRLTVT.

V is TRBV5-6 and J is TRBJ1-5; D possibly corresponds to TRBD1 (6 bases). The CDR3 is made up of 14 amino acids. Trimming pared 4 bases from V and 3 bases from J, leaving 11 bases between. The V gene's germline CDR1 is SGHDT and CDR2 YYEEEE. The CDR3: CASSQGQYNQPQHF. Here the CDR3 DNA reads TGTGCCAGCAGCCAGGGGCAATACAATCAGCCCCAGCATTTT.

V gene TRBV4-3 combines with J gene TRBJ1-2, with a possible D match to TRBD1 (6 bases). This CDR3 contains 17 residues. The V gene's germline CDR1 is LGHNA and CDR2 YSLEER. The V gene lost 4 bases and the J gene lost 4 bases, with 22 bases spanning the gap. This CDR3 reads CASSPSSTGTQVYGYTF. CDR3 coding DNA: TGCGCCAGCAGCCCTAGTTCGACCGGGACACAAGTCTATGGCTACACCTTC.

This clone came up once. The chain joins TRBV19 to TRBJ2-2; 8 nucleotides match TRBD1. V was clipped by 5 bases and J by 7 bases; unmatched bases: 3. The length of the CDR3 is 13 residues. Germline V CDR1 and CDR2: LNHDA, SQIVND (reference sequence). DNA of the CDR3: TGTGCCAGTAGTCAAGGACAGGGCGGGGAGCTGTTTTTT. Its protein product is CASSQGQGGELFF.

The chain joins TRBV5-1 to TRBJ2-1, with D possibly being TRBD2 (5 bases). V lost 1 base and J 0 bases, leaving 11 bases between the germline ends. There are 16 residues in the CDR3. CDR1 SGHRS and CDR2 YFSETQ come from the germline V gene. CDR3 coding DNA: TGCGCCAGCAGCTTGTCCTCTAGCAACTCCTACAATGAGCAGTTCTTC. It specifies CASSLSSSNSYNEQFF.

The CDR3 sequence is CASSYQVGQPQHF. CDR3 nucleotides: TGTGCCAGCAGTTACCAGGTGGGTCAGCCCCAGCATTTT. The genes are TRBV6-2 or TRBV6-3 and TRBJ1-5; the D is unclear. Germline CDR1 and CDR2: MNHEY and SVGEGT. The V and J ends lost 2 bases and 6 bases respectively, with 8 bases between them. The CDR3 covers 13 residues.

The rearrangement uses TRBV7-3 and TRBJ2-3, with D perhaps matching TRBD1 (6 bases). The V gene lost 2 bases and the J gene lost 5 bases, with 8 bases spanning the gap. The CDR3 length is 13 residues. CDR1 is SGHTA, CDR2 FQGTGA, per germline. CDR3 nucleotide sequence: TGTGCCAGCAGCTTATCCAGGGGAGATACGCAGTATTTT. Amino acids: CASSLSRGDTQYF.

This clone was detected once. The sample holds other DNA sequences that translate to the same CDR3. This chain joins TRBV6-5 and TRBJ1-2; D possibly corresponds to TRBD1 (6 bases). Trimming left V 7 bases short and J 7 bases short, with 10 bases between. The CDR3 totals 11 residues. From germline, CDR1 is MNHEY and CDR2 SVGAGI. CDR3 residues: CASNLGGGYTF. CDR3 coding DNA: TGTGCCAGCAACTTAGGGGGTGGCTACACCTTC.

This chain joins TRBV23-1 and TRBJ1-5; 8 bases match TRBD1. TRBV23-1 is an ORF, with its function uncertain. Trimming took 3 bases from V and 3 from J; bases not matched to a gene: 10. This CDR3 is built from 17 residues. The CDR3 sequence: CASSQPGQDRINQPQHF. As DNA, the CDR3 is TGCGCCAGCAGTCAGCCGGGACAGGATAGGATCAATCAGCCCCAGCATTTT.

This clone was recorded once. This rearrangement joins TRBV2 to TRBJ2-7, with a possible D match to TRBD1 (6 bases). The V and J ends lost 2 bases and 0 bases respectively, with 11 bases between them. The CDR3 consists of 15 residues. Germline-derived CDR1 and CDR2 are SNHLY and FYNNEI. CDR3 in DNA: TGTGCCAGCAGTGAATCTCCAGGGGACTCCTACGAGCAGTACTTC. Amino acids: CASSESPGDSYEQYF.

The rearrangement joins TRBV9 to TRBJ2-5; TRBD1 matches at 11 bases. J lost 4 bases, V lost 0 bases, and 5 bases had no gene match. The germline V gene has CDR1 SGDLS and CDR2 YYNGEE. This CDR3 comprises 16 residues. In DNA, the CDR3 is TGTGCCAGCAGCGTAGGGGGGACAGGGGGACGAGAGACCCAGTACTTC. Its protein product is CASSVGGTGGRETQYF.

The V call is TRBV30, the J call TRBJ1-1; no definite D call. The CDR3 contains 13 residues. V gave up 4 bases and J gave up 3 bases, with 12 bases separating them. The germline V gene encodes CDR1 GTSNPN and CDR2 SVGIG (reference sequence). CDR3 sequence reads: CAWKLVADTEAFF. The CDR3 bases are TGTGCCTGGAAATTGGTGGCAGACACTGAAGCTTTCTTT.

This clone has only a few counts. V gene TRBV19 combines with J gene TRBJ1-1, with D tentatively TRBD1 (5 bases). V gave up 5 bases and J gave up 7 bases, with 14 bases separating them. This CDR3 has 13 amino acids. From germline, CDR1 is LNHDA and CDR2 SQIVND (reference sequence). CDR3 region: CASSVPFDSEAFF. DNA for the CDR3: TGTGCCAGTAGTGTTCCATTCGACAGTGAAGCTTTCTTT.

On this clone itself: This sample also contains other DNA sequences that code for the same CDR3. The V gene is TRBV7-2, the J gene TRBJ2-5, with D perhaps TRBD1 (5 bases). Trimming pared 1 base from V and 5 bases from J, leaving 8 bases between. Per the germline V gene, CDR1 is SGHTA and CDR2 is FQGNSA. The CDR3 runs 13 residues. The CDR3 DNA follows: TGTGCCAGCAGCTTAGGGGGCAGGGAGACCCAGTACTTC. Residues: CASSLGGRETQYF.

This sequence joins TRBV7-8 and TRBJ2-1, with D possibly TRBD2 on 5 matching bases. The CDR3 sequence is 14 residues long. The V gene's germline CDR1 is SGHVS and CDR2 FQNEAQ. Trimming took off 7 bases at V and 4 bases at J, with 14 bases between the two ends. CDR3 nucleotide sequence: TGTGCCAGCACCCCTCGGCGGGTGTACAATGAGCAGTTCTTC. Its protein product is CASTPRRVYNEQFF.

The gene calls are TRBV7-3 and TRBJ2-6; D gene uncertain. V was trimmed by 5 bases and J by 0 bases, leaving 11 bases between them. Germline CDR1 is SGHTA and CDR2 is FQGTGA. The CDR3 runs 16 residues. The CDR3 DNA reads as TGTGCCAGCAGCCTCCTCCCGTACTCTGGGGCCAACGTCCTGACTTTC. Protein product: CASSLLPYSGANVLTF.